Sequencing of this TCR beta chain was carried out in a study of control samples from healthy donors and cancer patients. The ends were cut back, 1 base at V and 4 bases at J, with 7 bases in the middle. Germline-derived CDR1 and CDR2 are SEHNR and FQNEAQ (reference sequence). The CDR3 covers 13 residues. TCRdb keeps only in-frame clones here, not all; method: immunoSEQ multiplex PCR. Altogether fewer than 95,000 clones are present, approximately 86% being singletons, with the ten largest covering 20% to 25%. The gene calls are TRBV7-9 and TRBJ1-2; D may be TRBD1 (6 bases). The sequence was obtained from a man younger than 40 in good health. The specimen sequenced was blood. CDR3 nucleotides: TGTGCCAGCAGCTTAGAGACAGGCTATGGCTACACCTTC. The encoded protein is CASSLETGYGYTF.